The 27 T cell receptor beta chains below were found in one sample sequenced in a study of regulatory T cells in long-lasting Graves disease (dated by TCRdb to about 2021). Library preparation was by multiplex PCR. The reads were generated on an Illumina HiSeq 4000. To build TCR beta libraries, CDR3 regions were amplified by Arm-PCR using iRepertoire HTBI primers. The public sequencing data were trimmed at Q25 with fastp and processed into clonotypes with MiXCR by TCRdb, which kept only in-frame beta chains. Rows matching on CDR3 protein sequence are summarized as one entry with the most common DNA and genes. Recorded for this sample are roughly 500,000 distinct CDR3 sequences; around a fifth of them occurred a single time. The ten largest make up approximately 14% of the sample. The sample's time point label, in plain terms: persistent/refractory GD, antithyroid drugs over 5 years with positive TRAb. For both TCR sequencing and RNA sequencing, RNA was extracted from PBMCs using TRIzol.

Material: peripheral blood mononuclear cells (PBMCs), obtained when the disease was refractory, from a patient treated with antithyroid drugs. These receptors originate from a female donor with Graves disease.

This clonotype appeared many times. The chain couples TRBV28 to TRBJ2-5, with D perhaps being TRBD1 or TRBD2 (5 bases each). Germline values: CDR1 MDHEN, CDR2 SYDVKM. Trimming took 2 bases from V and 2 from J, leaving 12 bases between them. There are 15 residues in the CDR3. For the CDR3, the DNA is TGTGCCAGCAGTTTACCCCGGGGCTTGCAAGAGACCCAGTACTTC. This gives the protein CASSLPRGLQETQYF.

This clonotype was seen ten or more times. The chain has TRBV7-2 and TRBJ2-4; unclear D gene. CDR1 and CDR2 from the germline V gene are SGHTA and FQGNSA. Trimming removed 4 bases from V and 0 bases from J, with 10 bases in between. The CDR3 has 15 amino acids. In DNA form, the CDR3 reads TGTGCCAGCAGCTCTCCCGATTTAGCCAAAAACATTCAGTACTTC. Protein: CASSSPDLAKNIQYF.

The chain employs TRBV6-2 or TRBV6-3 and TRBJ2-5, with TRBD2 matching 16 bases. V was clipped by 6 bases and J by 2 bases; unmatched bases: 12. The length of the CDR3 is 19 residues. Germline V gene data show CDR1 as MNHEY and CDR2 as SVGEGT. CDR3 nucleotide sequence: TGTGCCAGCAGACCTTCGGGACTAGCGGGGGGGCGTTTTCAAGAGACCCAGTACTTC. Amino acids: CASRPSGLAGGRFQETQYF.

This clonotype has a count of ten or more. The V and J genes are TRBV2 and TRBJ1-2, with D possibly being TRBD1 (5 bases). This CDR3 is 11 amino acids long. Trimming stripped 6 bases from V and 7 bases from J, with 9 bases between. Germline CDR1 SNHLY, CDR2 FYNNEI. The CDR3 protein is CASSATVGYTF. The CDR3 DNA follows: TGTGCCAGCAGCGCGACAGTTGGCTACACCTTC.

The CDR3 loop reads CASSLLGGETEAFF. The CDR3 bases are TGTGCCAGCAGCTTATTGGGGGGGGAGACTGAAGCTTTCTTT. The rearrangement uses TRBV7-2 and TRBJ1-1; D may be TRBD1 (5 bases). The ends were cut back, 2 bases at V and 5 bases at J, with 12 bases in the middle. The CDR3 extends over 14 amino acids. Germline CDR1 is SGHTA and CDR2 is FQGNSA. The full variable domain, completed using reference TRBV7-2 and TRBJ1-1, is GAGVSQSPSNKVTEKGKDVELRCDPISGHTALYWYRQSLGQGLEFLIYFQGNSAPDKSGLPSDRFSAERTGGSVSTLTIQRTQQEDSAVYLCASSLLGGETEAFFGQGTRLTVV.

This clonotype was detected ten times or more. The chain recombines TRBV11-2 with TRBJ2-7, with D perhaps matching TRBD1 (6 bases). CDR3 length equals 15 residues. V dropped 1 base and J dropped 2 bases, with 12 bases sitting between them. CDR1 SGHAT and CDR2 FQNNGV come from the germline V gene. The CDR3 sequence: CASSLGAGVAYEQYF. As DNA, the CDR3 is TGTGCCAGCAGCTTAGGGGCAGGGGTAGCCTACGAGCAGTACTTC.

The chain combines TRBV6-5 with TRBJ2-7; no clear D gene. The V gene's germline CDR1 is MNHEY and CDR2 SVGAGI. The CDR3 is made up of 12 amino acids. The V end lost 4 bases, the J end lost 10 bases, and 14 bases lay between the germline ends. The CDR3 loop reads CASSSRAHHQYF. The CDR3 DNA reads TGTGCCAGCAGTTCTCGGGCACACCACCAGTACTTC.

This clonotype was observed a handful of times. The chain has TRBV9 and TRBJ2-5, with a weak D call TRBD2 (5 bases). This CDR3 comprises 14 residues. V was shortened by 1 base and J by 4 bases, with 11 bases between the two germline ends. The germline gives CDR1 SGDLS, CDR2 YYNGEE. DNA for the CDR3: TGTGCCAGCAGCGTAATGGGAGAAGGAGAGACCCAGTACTTC. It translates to CASSVMGEGETQYF.

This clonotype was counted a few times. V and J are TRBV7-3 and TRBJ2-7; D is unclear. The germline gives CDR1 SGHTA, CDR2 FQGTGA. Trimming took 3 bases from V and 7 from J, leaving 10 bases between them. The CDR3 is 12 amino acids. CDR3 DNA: TGTGCCAGCAGCTTCCATTTGGAAGAGCAGTACTTC. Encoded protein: CASSFHLEEQYF.

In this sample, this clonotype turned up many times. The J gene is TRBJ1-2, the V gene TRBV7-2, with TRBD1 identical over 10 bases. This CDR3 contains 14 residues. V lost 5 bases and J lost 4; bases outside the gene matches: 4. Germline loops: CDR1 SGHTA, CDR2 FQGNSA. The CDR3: CASSPDRGAYGYTF. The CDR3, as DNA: TGTGCCAGCAGCCCGGACAGGGGGGCCTATGGCTACACCTTC.

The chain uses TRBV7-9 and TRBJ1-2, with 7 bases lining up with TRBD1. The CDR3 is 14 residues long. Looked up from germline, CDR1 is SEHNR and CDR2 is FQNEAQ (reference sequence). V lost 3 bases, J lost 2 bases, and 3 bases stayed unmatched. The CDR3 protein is CASSFQGGNYGYTF. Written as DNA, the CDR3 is TGTGCCAGCAGCTTTCAGGGGGGCAACTATGGCTACACCTTC.

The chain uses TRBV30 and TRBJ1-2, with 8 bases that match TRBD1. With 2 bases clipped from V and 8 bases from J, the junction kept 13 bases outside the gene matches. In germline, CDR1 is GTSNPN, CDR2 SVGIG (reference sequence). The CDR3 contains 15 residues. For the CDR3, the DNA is TGTGCCTGGAGTATTGACGGCAGGGGGCTTGAAGGCTACACCTTC. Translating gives CAWSIDGRGLEGYTF.

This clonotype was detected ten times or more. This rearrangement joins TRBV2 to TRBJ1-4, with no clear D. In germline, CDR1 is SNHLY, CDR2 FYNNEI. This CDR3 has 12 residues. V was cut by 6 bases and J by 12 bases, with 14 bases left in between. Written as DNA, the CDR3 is TGTGCCAGCAGAGTGGATGGAGGAGAACTGTTTTTT. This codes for CASRVDGGELFF.

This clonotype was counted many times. CDR3 region: CASSFSGTFYGYTF. For the CDR3, the DNA is TGTGCCAGCAGTTTTTCCGGGACTTTCTATGGCTACACCTTC. This sequence joins TRBV28 and TRBJ1-2, with D possibly being TRBD1 (5 bases). V was cut by 3 bases and J by 4 bases, with 12 bases left in between. CDR3 length equals 14 residues. The germline gives CDR1 MDHEN, CDR2 SYDVKM.

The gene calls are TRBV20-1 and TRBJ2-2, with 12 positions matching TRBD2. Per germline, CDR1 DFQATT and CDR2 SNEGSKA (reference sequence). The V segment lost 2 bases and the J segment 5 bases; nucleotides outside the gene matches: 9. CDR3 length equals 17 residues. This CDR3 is CSARPPSGRGGTGELFF. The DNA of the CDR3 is TGCAGTGCTAGACCTCCTAGCGGGAGGGGGGGGACCGGGGAGCTGTTTTTT.

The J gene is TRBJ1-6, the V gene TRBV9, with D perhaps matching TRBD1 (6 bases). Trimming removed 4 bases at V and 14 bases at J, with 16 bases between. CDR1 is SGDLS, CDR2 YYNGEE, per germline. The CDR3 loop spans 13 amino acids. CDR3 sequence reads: CASSPGGRDTLHF. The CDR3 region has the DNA TGTGCCAGCAGCCCCGGGGGGCGGGATACCCTCCACTTT. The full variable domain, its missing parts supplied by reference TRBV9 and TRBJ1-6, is DSGVTQTPKHLITATGQRVTLRCSPRSGDLSVYWYQQSLDQGLQFLIQYYNGEERAKGNILERFSAQQFPDLHSELNLSSLELGDSALYFCASSPGGRDTLHFGNGTRLTVT.

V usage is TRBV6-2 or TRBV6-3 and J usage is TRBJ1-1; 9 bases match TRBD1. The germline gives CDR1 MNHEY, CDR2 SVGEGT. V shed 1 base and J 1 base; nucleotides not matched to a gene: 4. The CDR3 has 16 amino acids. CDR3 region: CASSYWGQGGNTEAFF. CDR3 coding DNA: TGTGCCAGCAGTTACTGGGGACAGGGTGGGAACACTGAAGCTTTCTTT.

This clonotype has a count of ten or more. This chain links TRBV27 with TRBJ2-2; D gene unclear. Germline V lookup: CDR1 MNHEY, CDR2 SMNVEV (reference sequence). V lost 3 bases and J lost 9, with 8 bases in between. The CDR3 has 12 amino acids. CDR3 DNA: TGTGCCAGCAGTTTTCATCAGCGGGAGCTGTTTTTT. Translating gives CASSFHQRELFF.

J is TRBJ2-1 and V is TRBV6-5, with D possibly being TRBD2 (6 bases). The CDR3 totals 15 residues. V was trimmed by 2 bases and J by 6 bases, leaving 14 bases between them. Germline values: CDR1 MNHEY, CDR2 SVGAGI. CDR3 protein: CASSYGGTLSNEQFF. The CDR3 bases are TGTGCCAGCAGTTACGGCGGGACGCTTAGCAATGAGCAGTTCTTC.

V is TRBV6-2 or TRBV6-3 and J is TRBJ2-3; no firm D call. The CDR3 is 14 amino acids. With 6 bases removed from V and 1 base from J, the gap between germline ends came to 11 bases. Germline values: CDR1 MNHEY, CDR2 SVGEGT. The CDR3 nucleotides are TGTGCCAGCAGCTCAAGCCGCGGCACAGATACGCAGTATTTT. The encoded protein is CASSSSRGTDTQYF.

CDR3: CSVTDSGANVLTF. CDR3 DNA sequence: TGCAGTGTGACGGACTCTGGGGCCAACGTCCTGACTTTC. The rearrangement joins TRBV20-1 to TRBJ2-6; D not certain. The V gene's germline CDR1 is DFQATT and CDR2 SNEGSKA (reference sequence). The V end was cut by 7 bases, the J end by 0 bases, with 7 bases between. The CDR3 has 13 amino acids.

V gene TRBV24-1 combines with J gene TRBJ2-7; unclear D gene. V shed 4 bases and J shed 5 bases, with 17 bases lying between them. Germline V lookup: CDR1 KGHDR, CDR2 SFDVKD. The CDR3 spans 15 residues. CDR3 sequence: CATSDIGSHGDEQYF. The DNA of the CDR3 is TGTGCCACCAGTGACATCGGTTCCCATGGTGACGAGCAGTACTTC.

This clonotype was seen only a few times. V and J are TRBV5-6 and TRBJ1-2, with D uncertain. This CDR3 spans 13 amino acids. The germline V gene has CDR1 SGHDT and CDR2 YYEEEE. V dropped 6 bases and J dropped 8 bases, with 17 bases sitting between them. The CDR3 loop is CASTRTVREGYTF. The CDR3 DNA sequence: TGTGCCAGCACTCGGACTGTTAGGGAGGGCTACACCTTC.

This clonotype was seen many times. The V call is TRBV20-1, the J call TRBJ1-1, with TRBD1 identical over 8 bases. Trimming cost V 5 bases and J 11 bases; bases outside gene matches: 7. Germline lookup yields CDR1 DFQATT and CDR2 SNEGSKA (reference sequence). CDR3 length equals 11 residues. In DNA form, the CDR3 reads TGCAGTGCTGGTCCAGGGGGCGCGGCTTTCTTT. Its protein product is CSAGPGGAAFF.

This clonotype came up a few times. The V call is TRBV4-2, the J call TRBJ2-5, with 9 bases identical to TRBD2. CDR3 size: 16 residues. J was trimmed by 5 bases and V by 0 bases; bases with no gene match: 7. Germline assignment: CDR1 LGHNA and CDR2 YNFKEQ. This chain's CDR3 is CASSQDGTSRMETQYF. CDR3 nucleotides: TGTGCCAGCAGCCAAGATGGGACTAGCAGGATGGAGACCCAGTACTTC.

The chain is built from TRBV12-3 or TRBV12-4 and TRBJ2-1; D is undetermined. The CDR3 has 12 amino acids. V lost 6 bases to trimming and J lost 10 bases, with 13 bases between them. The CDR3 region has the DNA TGTGCCAGCAGCCTTACCCTGGGGGAGCAGTTCTTC. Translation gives CASSLTLGEQFF.

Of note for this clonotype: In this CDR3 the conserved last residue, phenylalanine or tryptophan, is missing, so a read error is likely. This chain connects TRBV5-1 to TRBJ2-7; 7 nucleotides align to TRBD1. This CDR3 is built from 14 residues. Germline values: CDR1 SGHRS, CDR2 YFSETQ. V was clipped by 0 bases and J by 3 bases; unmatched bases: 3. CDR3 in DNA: TGCGCCAGCAGCTTGGGGCAGGGGGACTACGAGCAGTACCTC. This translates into CASSLGQGDYEQYL.